This T cell receptor beta chain was captured by sequencing in a study of cytomegalovirus exposure and HLA in healthy donors. The CDR3 sequence is 14 residues long. V was clipped by 3 bases and J by 8 bases, with 16 bases between them. From germline, CDR1 is KGHSH and CDR2 LQKENI. The primer mix had 60 Vbeta and 13 Jbeta primers. Produced via immunoSEQ multiplex PCR; TCRdb's table is partial and in-frame only. The sample contains under 200,000 clones, around 68% of which appear only once. In this sample, this clone turned up a few times. The sequenced material came from PBMCs. This sequence joins TRBV18 and TRBJ1-2; tentative D call: TRBD1 (6 bases). This sequence originates from a woman aged 40 to 50 in good health and CMV-seropositive. The CDR3 DNA reads as TGTGCCAGCTCACCGTCGACAGGAGTCCGGGGCTACACCTTC. The encoded protein is CASSPSTGVRGYTF.